This TCR beta chain was identified in a study of T-cell memory formation after mild COVID-19. Notes on the study in general: Day 15 to 85 contractors were CD4/CD8 balanced; later expanders leaned CD4+. CM and EM subsets held most contracting CD4+ clones; EMRA held CD8+ ones.

UMIs and sample barcodes were carried by the TCR alpha and TCR beta cDNA libraries that 5'RACE produced using constant-segment primers. TCRdb analysed the 5' RACE reads with MiXCR anew, one entry per CDR3 protein. Among about 210,000 distinct CDR3 sequences listed, 8% to 11% were seen once. On this clonotype: The antigen is undetermined.

The sequenced sample was PBMCs or a T cell subset sorted from them (not recorded which). The TCR was taken from a man aged 18 to 30 who had mild COVID-19 (a few samples of this study predate the infection). Cell type and time point are not known.

CDR3 nucleotides: TGCGCCAGCAGCCAAGATCCGGCTTCTGGAAACACCATATATTTT. It yields the protein CASSQDPASGNTIYF. The gene calls are TRBV4-1 and TRBJ1-3; D gene uncertain. The V and J ends lost 0 bases and 1 base respectively, with 7 bases between them. CDR3 length: 15 amino acids. The V gene's germline CDR1 is MGHRA and CDR2 YSYEKL.